These 17 T cell receptor beta chains came from one sample sequenced in a study of blood T cell repertoires in COVID-19. Repertoires were generated with immunoSEQ multiplex PCR, while TCRdb's copy carries only in-frame clones and drops some. The sample has fewer than 350,000 clones; 85% are singletons. The sample taken for sequencing was PBMCs or T cells enriched from blood (not recorded which). These receptors were collected from a woman between 50 and 59 years old who had recovered from COVID-19.

This clone was found once. This sequence joins TRBV7-9 and TRBJ1-2, with D perhaps matching TRBD1 (5 bases). The CDR3 runs 15 residues. Germline loops: CDR1 SEHNR, CDR2 FQNEAQ (reference sequence). V was trimmed by 1 base and J by 8 bases, leaving 17 bases between them. In DNA, the CDR3 is TGTGCCAGCAGCTTAGAGGGCAGGGCCCGTCTGGGCTACACCTTC. It yields the protein CASSLEGRARLGYTF.

This clone has just a few counts. The chain uses TRBV7-2 and TRBJ1-1, with TRBD1 as a possible D gene (6 bases). Germline V gene sequence: CDR1 SGHTA, CDR2 FQGNSA. Trimming cost V 2 bases and J 1 base, with 14 bases left between them. This CDR3 is built from 16 residues. CDR3 region: CASSLRAPGANTEAFF. The DNA of the CDR3 is TGTGCCAGCAGCTTACGAGCCCCAGGGGCGAACACTGAAGCTTTCTTT. Complete variable domain (other parts from reference TRBV7-2 and TRBJ1-1): GAGVSQSPSNKVTEKGKDVELRCDPISGHTALYWYRQSLGQGLEFLIYFQGNSAPDKSGLPSDRFSAERTGGSVSTLTIQRTQQEDSAVYLCASSLRAPGANTEAFFGQGTRLTVV.

The V call is TRBV6-1, the J call TRBJ1-6; the D gene is possibly TRBD1 (5 bases). The CDR3 consists of 15 residues. Trimming pared 6 bases from V and 6 bases from J, leaving 15 bases between. Per germline, CDR1 MNHNS and CDR2 SASEGT. CDR3 sequence: CASRPTDLFNSPLHF. In DNA, the CDR3 is TGTGCCAGCAGACCGACAGATCTCTTTAATTCACCCCTCCACTTT.

The V and J genes are TRBV2 and TRBJ1-1; maybe TRBD1 (5 bases). Trimming removed 3 bases from V and 5 bases from J, with 13 bases in between. The CDR3 sequence is 14 residues long. CDR1 is SNHLY, CDR2 FYNNEI, per germline. This chain's CDR3 is CASSDQGGETEAFF. CDR3 in DNA: TGTGCCAGCAGTGATCAGGGCGGGGAAACTGAAGCTTTCTTT.

The chain recombines TRBV20-1 with TRBJ1-1; a possible D gene is TRBD1 (6 bases). The CDR3 extends over 13 amino acids. V lost 3 bases, J lost 7 bases, and 15 bases lay in between. Germline V gene sequence: CDR1 DFQATT, CDR2 SNEGSKA (reference sequence). The CDR3 sequence is CSASLRGGGEAFF. CDR3 sequence (DNA): TGCAGTGCTAGTCTCAGGGGCGGCGGTGAAGCTTTCTTT.

The chain links TRBV9 to TRBJ2-7; D ambiguous. V lost 2 bases to trimming and J lost 2 bases, with 8 bases between them. CDR3 length: 13 amino acids. Germline assignment: CDR1 SGDLS and CDR2 YYNGEE. The CDR3 sequence is CASSVGPAYEQYF. The CDR3 DNA sequence: TGTGCCAGCAGCGTTGGCCCAGCCTACGAGCAGTACTTC.

In this sample, this clone turned up a few times. One junction end does not reproduce the germline sequence, and a read error may be involved. The rearrangement joins TRBV5-5 to TRBJ2-1, with 8 bases that match TRBD2. Looked up from germline, CDR1 is SGHKS and CDR2 is YYEKEE (reference sequence). CDR3 length: 14 amino acids. The CDR3 coding sequence is TGTGCCAGCAGCTTGGTGTTGCTAGCGGGTCCACAAATCTTC. This encodes CASSLVLLAGPQIF.

The count of this clone is one. This rearrangement joins TRBV7-3 to TRBJ1-1; 8 bases map to TRBD1. V was clipped by 5 bases and J by 11 bases; unmatched bases: 10. CDR3 length equals 13 residues. The germline V gene has CDR1 SGHTA and CDR2 FQGTGA. CDR3 amino acids: CASSRDRTSAAFF. The DNA for the CDR3 is TGTGCCAGCAGCCGGGACAGGACTAGTGCGGCTTTCTTT.

The chain's CDR3 is CASSYSSGIGYNEQFF. The CDR3 coding sequence is TGTGCCAGCAGTTATTCGAGCGGGATTGGGTACAATGAGCAGTTCTTC. The chain links TRBV6-5 to TRBJ2-1, with 7 positions matching TRBD2. The CDR3 loop spans 16 amino acids. The ends lost 3 bases at V and 4 bases at J; junction bases unmatched: 9. Germline CDR1 reads MNHEY; CDR2 reads SVGAGI.

The chain carries TRBV5-5 and TRBJ1-2; possible D gene TRBD1, 5 bases. CDR1 SGHKS and CDR2 YYEKEE come from the germline V gene (reference sequence). V lost 4 bases, J lost 8 bases, and 18 bases lay in between. This CDR3 has 14 residues. CDR3 sequence reads: CASSLSVGAGGYTF. The CDR3 DNA sequence: TGTGCCAGCAGCCTGAGTGTAGGGGCCGGAGGCTACACCTTC.

As regards this clone: The junction departs from the called germline gene at one end, perhaps through a read error. The chain carries TRBV6-2 or TRBV6-3 and TRBJ2-7; TRBD1 aligns across 7 bases. Germline V lookup: CDR1 MNHEY, CDR2 SVGEGT. The CDR3 sequence is 15 residues long. This CDR3 is CASSHSGTALGEQYF. For the CDR3, the DNA is TGTGCCAGCAGTCACTCCGGGACAGCCCTCGGGGAGCAGTACTTC.

This clone was observed once. The chain joins TRBV28 to TRBJ1-2, with D tentatively TRBD1 (6 bases). The CDR3 has 16 residues. CDR1 is MDHEN, CDR2 SYDVKM, per germline. Trimming left V 6 bases short and J 5 bases short, with 22 bases between. CDR3 DNA: TGTGCCAGCAGCCAACAAGGGGGAGGGGCAGGGTATGGCTACACCTTC. Translating gives CASSQQGGGAGYGYTF.

The chain employs TRBV10-2 and TRBJ2-1, with D perhaps TRBD2 (7 bases). The CDR3 is 13 residues long. The V gene lost 2 bases and the J gene lost 9 bases, with 11 bases spanning the gap. The germline CDR1 and CDR2 sequences are WSHSY and SAAADI. CDR3: CASSEAGAGEQFF. As DNA, the CDR3 is TGCGCCAGCAGTGAGGCGGGGGCAGGTGAGCAGTTCTTC.

The DNA of the CDR3 is TGTGCCAGCAGTAAGCCCCTGGGACGGGGGACTGAAGCTTTCTTT. Protein: CASSKPLGRGTEAFF. The chain links TRBV5-6 to TRBJ1-1, with a weak D call TRBD1 (5 bases). CDR1 SGHDT and CDR2 YYEEEE come from the germline V gene. The V end was cut by 5 bases, the J end by 5 bases, with 19 bases between. The CDR3 is 15 amino acids. The entire variable domain, with the rest obtained from reference TRBV5-6 and TRBJ1-1, is as follows: DAGVTQSPTHLIKTRGQQVTLRCSPKSGHDTVSWYQQALGQGPQFIFQYYEEEERQRGNFPDRFSGHQFPNYSSELNVNALLLGDSALYLCASSKPLGRGTEAFFGQGTRLTVV.

This chain links TRBV5-3 with TRBJ1-6; 9 bases align to TRBD1. TRBV5-3 is treated as an ORF (open reading frame) with a function not yet certain. This CDR3 comprises 18 residues. V dropped 4 bases and J dropped 9; count of bases not matched to a gene: 17. CDR3 amino acids: CARSKGLSAGQGRSPLHF. CDR3 bases: TGTGCCAGAAGCAAGGGGCTTTCAGCGGGACAGGGTCGTTCACCCCTCCACTTT.

This chain connects TRBV2 to TRBJ2-1, with no clear D. This CDR3 region has 15 residues. Trimming stripped 5 bases from V and 0 bases from J, with 11 bases between. Germline V lookup: CDR1 SNHLY, CDR2 FYNNEI. CDR3 sequence: CASSRTESSYNEQFF. CDR3 in DNA: TGTGCCAGCAGTCGAACAGAGAGCTCCTACAATGAGCAGTTCTTC.

This chain joins TRBV18 and TRBJ1-1, with 10 nucleotides matching TRBD1. This CDR3 spans 16 amino acids. The germline CDR1 and CDR2 sequences are KGHSH and LQKENI. V gave up 3 bases and J gave up 4 bases; unmatched junction bases: 8. The CDR3 here is CASSPDRGLIGTEAFF. The CDR3 DNA reads as TGTGCCAGCTCACCCGACAGGGGGCTAATAGGCACTGAAGCTTTCTTT.